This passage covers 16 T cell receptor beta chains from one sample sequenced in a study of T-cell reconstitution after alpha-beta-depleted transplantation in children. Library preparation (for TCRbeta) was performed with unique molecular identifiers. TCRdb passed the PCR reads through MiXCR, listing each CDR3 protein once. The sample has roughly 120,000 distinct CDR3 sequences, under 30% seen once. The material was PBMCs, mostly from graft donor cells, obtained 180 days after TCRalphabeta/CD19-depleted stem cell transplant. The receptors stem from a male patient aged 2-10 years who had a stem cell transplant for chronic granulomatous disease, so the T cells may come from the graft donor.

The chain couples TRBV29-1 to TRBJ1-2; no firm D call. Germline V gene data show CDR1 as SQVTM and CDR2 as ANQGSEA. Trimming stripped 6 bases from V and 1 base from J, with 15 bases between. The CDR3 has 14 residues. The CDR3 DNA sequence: TGCAGCGTCGTAGACGGGAGCTATAACTATGGCTACACCTTC. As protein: CSVVDGSYNYGYTF.

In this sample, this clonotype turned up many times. The DNA of the CDR3 is TGTGCCAGCAGCTTAGTAAGGGACTTACTCGAAAAACTGTTTTTT. Amino acids: CASSLVRDLLEKLFF. The chain is built from TRBV7-2 and TRBJ1-4, with D possibly TRBD1 on 5 matching bases. Germline-derived CDR1 and CDR2 are SGHTA and FQGNSA. The CDR3 spans 15 residues. Trimming took off 1 base at V and 8 bases at J, with 14 bases between the two ends.

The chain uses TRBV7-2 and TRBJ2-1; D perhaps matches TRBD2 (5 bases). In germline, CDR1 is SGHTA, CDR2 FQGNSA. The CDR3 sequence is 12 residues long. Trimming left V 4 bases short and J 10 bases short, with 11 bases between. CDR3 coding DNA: TGTGCCAGCAGCTCTAGGACTGGGGAGCAGTTCTTC. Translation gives CASSSRTGEQFF.

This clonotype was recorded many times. CDR3 region: CASSPRQTLNNEQFF. CDR3 bases: TGTGCCAGCTCACCGCGGCAGACCTTAAACAATGAGCAGTTCTTC. The rearrangement joins TRBV18 to TRBJ2-1; D uncertain. Germline values: CDR1 KGHSH, CDR2 LQKENI. The CDR3 extends over 15 amino acids. V dropped 3 bases and J dropped 5 bases, with 14 bases sitting between them.

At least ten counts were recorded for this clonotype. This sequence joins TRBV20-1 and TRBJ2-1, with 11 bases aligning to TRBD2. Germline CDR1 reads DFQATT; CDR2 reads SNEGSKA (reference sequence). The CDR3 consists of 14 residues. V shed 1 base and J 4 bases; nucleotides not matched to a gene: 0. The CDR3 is CSARGLAGYNEQFF. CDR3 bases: TGCAGTGCTAGAGGACTAGCGGGGTACAATGAGCAGTTCTTC.

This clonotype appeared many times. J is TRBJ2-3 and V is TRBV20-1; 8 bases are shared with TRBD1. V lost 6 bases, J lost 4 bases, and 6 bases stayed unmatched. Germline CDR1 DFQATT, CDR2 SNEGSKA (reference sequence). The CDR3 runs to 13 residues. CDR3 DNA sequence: TGCAGTGCGCCGCGGACAGGGCCAGATACGCAGTATTTT. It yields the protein CSAPRTGPDTQYF.

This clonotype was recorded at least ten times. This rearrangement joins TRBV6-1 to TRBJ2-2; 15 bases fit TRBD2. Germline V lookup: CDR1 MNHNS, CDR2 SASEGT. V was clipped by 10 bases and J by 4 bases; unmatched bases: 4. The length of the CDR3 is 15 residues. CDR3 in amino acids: CATGGLAGGTGELFF. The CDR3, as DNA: TGTGCCACCGGGGGACTAGCGGGAGGCACCGGGGAGCTGTTTTTT.

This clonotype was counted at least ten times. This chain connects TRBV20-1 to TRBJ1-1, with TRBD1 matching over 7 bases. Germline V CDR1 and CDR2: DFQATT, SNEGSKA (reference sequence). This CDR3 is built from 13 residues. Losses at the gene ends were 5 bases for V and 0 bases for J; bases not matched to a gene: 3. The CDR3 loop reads CSARQGLNTEAFF. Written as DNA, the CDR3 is TGCAGTGCTCGACAGGGACTGAACACTGAAGCTTTCTTT.

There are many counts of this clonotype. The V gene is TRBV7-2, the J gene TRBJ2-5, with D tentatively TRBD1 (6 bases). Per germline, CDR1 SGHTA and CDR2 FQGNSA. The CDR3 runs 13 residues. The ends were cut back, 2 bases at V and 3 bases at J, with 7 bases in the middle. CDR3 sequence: CASSLNREETQYF. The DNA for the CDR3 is TGTGCCAGCAGCTTAAACAGGGAAGAGACCCAGTACTTC.

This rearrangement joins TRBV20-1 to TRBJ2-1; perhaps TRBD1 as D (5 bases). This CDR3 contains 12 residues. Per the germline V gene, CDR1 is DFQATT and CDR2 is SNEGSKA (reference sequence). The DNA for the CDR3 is TGCAGCGCAGCCAACAGGTACAATGAGCAGTTCTTC. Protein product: CSAANRYNEQFF.

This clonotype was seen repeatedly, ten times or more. Here the CDR3 DNA reads TGTGCCAGCAGTGTACTAGCGGGGGGGCCCGCAGATACGCAGTATTTT. Amino acids: CASSVLAGGPADTQYF. The chain uses TRBV12-3 or TRBV12-4 and TRBJ2-3; the match to TRBD2 covers 13 bases. After removal of 5 bases from V and 4 bases from J, the junction contained 6 bases not matched to a gene. This CDR3 spans 16 amino acids.

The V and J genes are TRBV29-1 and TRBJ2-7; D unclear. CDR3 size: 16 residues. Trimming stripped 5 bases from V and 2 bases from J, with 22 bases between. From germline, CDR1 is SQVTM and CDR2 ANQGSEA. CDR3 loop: CSVFPAIAPFTYEQYF. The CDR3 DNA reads TGCAGCGTTTTTCCAGCCATAGCACCTTTTACCTACGAGCAGTACTTC.

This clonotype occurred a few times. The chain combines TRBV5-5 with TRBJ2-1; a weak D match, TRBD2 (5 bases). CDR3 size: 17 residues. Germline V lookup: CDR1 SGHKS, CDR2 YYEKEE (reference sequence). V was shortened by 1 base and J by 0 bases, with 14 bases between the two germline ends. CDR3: CASSLPSPRPSYNEQFF. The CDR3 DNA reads TGTGCCAGCAGCTTGCCTAGCCCGAGACCCTCCTACAATGAGCAGTTCTTC.

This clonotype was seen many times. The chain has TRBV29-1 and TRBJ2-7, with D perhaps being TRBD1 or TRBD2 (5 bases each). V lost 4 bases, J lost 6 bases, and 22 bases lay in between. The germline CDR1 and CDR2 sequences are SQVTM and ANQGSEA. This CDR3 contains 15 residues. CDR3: CSVGVRAGRLGEQYF. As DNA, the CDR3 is TGCAGCGTTGGGGTTCGGGCAGGGAGATTGGGCGAGCAGTACTTC.

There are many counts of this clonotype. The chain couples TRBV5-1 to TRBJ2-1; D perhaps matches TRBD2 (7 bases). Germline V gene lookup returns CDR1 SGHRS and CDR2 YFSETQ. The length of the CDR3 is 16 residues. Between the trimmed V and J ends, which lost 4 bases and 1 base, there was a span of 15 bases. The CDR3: CASSGGGDLSYNEQFF. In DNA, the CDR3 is TGCGCCAGCAGCGGAGGGGGGGATTTGTCCTACAATGAGCAGTTCTTC.

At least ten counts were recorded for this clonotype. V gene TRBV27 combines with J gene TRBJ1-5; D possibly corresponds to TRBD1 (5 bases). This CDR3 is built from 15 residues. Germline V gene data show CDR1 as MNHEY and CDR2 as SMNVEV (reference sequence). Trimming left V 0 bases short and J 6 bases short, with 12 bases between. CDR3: CASSLSREVIQPQHF. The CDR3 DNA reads TGTGCCAGCAGTTTATCCAGGGAAGTGATTCAGCCCCAGCATTTT.